This T cell receptor (beta chain) was retrieved from a study of technical replicates of blood from several donors. Libraries were prepared by immunoSEQ multiplex PCR; TCRdb keeps only in-frame clonotypes and omits some of them. Among around 72,000 clones, 90% to 95% were seen once, and the ten largest hold roughly 4.7%. There are 16 residues in the CDR3. Germline CDR1 MGHRA, CDR2 YSYEKL. Trimming stripped 1 base from V and 4 bases from J, with 14 bases between. The sequencing input was PBMCs. The chain uses TRBV4-1 and TRBJ2-1; TRBD1 is a possible D gene (6 bases). The sequence was obtained from a human donor in good health. Some clones in this sample may be carry-over from other donors' samples. The CDR3 reads CASSQGVPGAYNEQFF. As DNA, the CDR3 is TGCGCCAGCAGCCAAGGTGTACCAGGGGCATACAATGAGCAGTTCTTC.